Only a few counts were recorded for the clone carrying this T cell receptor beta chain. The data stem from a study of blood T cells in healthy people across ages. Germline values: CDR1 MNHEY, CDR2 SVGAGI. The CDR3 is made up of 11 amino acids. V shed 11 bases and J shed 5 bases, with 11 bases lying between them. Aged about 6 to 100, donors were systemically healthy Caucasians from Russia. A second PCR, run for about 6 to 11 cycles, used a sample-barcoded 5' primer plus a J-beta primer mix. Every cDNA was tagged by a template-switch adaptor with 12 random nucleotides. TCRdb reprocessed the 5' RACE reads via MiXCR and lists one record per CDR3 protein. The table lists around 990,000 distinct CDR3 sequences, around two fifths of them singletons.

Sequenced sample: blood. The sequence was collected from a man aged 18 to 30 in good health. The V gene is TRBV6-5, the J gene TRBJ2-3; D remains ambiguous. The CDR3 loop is CACAALDTQYF. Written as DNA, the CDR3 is TGTGCCTGCGCGGCGTTAGATACGCAGTATTTT.